There are a few counts of the clone carrying this T cell receptor beta chain. Its antigen is unidentified. J gave up 5 bases and V 7 bases, and 10 bases lay outside the gene matches. The CDR3 extends over 14 amino acids. The data derive from a study of response to subunit inactivated influenza vaccine. Study results and limitations: That few new T cells are recruited by each seasonal influenza vaccination was the authors' suggestion.

TCRdb redid the calling of the RT-PCR reads with MiXCR, one entry per CDR3 protein. Here the sample spans 700,000 to 800,000 distinct CDR3 sequences, approximately 17% being singletons. Source: PBMCs from blood, taken roughly 5 days after vaccination. The origin of this receptor is a man aged 50 to 59 who received an inactivated influenza vaccine. The chain recombines TRBV12-3 or TRBV12-4 with TRBJ2-5; 7 bases fit TRBD2. CDR3 region: CASNPRGEGETQYF. CDR3 nucleotide sequence: TGTGCCAGCAACCCCCGGGGGGAAGGGGAGACCCAGTACTTC.